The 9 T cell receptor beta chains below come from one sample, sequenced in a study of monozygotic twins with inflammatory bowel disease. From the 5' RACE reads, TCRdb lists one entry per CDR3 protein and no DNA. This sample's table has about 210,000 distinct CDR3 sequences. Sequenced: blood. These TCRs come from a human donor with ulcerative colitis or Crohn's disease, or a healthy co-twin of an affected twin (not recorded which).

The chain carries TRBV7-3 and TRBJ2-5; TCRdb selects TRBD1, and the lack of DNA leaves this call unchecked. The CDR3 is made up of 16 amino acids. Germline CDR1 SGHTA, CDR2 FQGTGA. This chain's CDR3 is CASSFRRGQGQETQYF.

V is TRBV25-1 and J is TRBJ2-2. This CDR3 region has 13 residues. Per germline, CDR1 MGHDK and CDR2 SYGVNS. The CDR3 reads CASSEQNTGELFF.

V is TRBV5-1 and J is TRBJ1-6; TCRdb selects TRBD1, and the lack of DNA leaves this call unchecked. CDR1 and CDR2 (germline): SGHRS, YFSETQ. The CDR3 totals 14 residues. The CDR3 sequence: CASSLGQVNSPLHF.

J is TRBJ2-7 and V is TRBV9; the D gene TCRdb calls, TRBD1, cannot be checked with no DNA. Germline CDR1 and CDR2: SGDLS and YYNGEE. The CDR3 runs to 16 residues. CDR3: CASSVVEGAPGNEQYF.

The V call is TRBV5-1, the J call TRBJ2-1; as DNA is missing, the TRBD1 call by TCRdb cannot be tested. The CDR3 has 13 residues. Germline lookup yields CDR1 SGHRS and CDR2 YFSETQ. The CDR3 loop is CASSLAGGNEQFF. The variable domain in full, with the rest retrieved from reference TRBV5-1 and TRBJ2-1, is KAGVTQTPRYLIKTRGQQVTLSCSPISGHRSVSWYQQTPGQGLQFLFEYFSETQRNKGNFPGRFSGRQFSNSRSEMNVSTLELGDSALYLCASSLAGGNEQFFGPGTRLTVL.

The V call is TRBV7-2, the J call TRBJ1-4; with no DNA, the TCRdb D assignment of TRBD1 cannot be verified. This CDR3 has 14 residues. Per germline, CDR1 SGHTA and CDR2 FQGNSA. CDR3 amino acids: CASSGGGGYEKLFF.

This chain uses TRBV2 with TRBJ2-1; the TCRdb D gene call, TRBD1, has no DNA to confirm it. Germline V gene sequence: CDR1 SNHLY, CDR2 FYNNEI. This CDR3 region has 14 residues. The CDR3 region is CASRTGGSYNEQFF.

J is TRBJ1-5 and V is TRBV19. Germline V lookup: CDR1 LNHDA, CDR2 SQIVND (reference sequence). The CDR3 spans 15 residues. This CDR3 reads CASNLRDGRDQPQHF.

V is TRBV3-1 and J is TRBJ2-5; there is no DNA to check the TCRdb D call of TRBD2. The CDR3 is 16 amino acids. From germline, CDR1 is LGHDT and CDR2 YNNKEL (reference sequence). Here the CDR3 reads CASSFSGGVFGETQYF.